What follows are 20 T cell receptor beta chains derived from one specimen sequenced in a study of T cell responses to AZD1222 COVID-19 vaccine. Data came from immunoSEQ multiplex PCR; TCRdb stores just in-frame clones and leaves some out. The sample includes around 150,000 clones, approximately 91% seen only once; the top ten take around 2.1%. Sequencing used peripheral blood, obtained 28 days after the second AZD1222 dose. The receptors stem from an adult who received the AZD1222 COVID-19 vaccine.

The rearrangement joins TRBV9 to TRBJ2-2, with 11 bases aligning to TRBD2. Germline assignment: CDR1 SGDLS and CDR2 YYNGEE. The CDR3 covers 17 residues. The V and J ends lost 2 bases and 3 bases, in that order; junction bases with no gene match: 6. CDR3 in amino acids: CASSVASGRSYTGELFF. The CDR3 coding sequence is TGTGCCAGCAGCGTCGCTAGCGGGAGGTCGTACACCGGGGAGCTGTTTTTT.

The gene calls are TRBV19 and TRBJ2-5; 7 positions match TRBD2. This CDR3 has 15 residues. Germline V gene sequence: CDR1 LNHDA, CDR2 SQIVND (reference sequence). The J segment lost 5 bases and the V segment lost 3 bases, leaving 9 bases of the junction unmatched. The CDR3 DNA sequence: TGTGCCAGTAGTATTTTTGCGGGAGAACGGGAGACCCAGTACTTC. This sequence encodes CASSIFAGERETQYF.

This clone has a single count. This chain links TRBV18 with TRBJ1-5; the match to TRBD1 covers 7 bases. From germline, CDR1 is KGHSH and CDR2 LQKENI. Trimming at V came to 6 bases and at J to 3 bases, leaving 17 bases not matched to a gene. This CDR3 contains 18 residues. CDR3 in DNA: TGTGCCAGCTCGCTAGGGACAGTCGGGGCTTCGGACAATCAGCCCCAGCATTTT. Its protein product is CASSLGTVGASDNQPQHF.

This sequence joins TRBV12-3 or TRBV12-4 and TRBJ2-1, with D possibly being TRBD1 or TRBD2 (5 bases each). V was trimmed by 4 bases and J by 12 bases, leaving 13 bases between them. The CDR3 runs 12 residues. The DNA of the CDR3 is TGTGCCAGCAGTTCCGCCGGGACGAGGCAGTTCTTC. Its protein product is CASSSAGTRQFF.

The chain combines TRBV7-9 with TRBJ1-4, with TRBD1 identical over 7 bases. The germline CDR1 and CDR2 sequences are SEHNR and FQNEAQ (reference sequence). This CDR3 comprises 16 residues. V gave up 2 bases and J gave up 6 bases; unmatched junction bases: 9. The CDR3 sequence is CASSLMWAGGDEKLFF. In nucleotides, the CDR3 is TGTGCCAGCAGCTTAATGTGGGCAGGGGGAGATGAAAAACTGTTTTTT.

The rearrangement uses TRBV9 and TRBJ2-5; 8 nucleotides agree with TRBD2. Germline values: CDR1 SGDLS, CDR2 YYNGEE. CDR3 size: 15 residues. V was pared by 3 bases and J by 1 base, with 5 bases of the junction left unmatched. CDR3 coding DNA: TGTGCCAGCAGCGGGGTCGGGAGGGGCCAAGAGACCCAGTACTTC. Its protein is CASSGVGRGQETQYF.

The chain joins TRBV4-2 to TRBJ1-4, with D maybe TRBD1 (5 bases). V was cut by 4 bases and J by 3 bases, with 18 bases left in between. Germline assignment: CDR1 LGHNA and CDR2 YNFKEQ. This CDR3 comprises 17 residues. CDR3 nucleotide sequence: TGTGCCAGCAGCCCCCCGCGGGGGGAATATGCTAATGAAAAACTGTTTTTT. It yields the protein CASSPPRGEYANEKLFF.

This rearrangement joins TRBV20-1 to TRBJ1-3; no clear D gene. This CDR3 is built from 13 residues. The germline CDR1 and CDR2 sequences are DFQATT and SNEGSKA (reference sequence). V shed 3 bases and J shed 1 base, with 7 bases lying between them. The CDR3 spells CSASMGSGNTIYF. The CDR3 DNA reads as TGCAGTGCTAGTATGGGTTCTGGAAACACCATATATTTT.

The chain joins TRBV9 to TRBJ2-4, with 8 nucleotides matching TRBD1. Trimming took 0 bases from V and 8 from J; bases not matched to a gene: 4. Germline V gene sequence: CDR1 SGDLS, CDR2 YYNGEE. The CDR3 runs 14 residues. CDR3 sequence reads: CASSVGQGADIQYF. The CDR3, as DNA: TGTGCCAGCAGCGTAGGGCAGGGGGCGGACATTCAGTACTTC.

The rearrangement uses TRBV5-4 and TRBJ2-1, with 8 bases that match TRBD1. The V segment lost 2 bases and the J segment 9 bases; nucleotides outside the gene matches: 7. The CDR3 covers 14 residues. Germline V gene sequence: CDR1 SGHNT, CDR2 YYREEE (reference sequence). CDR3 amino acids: CASSFGQGAVEQFF. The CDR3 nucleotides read TGTGCCAGCAGCTTTGGGCAGGGGGCAGTTGAGCAGTTCTTC. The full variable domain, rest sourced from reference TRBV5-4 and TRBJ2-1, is ETGVTQSPTHLIKTRGQQVTLRCSSQSGHNTVSWYQQALGQGPQFIFQYYREEENGRGNFPPRFSGLQFPNYSSELNVNALELDDSALYLCASSFGQGAVEQFFGPGTRLTVL.

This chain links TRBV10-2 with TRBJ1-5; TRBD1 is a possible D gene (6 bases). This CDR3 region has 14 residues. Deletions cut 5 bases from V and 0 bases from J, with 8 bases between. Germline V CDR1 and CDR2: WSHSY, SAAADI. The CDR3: CASSSQGSNQPQHF. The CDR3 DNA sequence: TGCGCCAGCAGTTCACAGGGTAGCAATCAGCCCCAGCATTTT.

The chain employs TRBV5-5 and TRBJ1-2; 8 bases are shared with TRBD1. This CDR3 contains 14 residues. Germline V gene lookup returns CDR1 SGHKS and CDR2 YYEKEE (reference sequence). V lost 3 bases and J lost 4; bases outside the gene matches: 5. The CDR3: CASSSLQGGYGYTF. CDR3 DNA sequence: TGTGCCAGCAGCTCCCTACAGGGGGGCTATGGCTACACCTTC.

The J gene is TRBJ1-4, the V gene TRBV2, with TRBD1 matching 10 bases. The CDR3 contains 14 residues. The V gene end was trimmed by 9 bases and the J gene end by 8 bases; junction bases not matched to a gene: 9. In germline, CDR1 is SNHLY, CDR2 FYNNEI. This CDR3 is CASQGGQGPEKLFF. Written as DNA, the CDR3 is TGTGCCAGTCAGGGGGGACAGGGGCCCGAAAAACTGTTTTTT.

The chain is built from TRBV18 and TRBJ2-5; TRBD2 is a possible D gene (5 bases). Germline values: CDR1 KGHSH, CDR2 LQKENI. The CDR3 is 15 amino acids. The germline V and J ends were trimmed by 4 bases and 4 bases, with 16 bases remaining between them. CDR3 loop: CASSLQIELAETQYF. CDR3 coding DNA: TGTGCCAGCTCACTCCAGATCGAGCTAGCAGAGACCCAGTACTTC.

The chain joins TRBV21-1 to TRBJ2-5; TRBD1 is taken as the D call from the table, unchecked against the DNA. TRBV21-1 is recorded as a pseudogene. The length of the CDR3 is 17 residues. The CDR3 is CASSNPQGTVLGETQYF. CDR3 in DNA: TGTGCCAGCAGCAACCCCCAAGGGACAGTTTTAGGGGAGACCCAGTACTTC.

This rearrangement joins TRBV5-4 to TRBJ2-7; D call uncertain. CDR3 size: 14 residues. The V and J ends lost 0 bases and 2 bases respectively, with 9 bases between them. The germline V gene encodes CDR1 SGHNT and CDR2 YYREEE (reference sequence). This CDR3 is CASSLGLTPYEQYF. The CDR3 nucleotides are TGTGCCAGCAGCTTGGGACTCACCCCCTACGAGCAGTACTTC.

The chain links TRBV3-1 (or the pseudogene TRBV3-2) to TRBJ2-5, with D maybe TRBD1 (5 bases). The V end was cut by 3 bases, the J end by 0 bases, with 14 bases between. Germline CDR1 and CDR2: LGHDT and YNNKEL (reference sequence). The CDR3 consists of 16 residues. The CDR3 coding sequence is TGTGCCAGCAGCCAGCCCCCGACAGTGTACCAAGAGACCCAGTACTTC. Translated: CASSQPPTVYQETQYF.

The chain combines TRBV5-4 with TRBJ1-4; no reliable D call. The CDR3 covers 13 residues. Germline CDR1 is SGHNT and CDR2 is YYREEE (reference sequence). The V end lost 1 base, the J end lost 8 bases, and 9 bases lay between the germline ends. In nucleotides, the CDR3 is TGTGCCAGCAGCTTGTTCCAGCAGGAAAAACTGTTTTTT. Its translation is CASSLFQQEKLFF.

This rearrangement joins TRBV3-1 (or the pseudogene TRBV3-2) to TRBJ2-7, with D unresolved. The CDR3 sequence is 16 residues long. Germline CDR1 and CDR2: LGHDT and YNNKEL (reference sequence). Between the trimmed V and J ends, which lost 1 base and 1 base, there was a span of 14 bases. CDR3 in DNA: TGTGCCAGCAGCCAAGGACCTAAGGCAAGTTCCTACGAGCAGTACTTC. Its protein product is CASSQGPKASSYEQYF.

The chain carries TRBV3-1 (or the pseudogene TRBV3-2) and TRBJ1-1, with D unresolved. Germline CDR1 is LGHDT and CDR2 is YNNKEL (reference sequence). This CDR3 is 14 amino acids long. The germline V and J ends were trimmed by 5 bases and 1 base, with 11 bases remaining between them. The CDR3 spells CASSSAWPNTEAFF. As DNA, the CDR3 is TGTGCCAGCAGCTCAGCGTGGCCGAACACTGAAGCTTTCTTT.